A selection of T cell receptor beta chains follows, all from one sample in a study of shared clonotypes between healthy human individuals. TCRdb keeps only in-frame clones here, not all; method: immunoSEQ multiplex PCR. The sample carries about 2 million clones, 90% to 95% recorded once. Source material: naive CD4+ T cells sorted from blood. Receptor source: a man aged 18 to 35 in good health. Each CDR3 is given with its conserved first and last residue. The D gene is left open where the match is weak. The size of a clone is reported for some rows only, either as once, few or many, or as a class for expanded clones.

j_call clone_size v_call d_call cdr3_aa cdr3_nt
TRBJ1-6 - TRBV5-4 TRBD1 CASNIDRGNSPLHF TGTGCCAGCAACATTGACAGGGGGAATTCACCCCTCCACTTT
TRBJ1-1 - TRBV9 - CASSVDLNTEAFF TGTGCCAGCAGCGTGGACTTAAACACTGAAGCTTTCTTT
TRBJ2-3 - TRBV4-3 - CASSQTSGQSWGTQYF TGCGCCAGCAGCCAAACATCCGGACAGAGTTGGGGTACGCAGTATTTT
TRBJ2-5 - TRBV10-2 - CASRDPKGLVETQYF TGCGCCAGCAGAGACCCCAAAGGGTTAGTGGAGACCCAGTACTTC
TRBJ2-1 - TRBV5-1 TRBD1 CASSLTDRGLNEQFF TGCGCCAGCAGCTTAACGGACAGGGGGCTAAATGAGCAGTTCTTC
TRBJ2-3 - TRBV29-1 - CSGDSDTDTQYF TGCAGCGGAGACTCTGACACAGATACGCAGTATTTT
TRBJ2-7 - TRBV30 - CAWNDLRAPKQTFSHF TGTGCCTGGAATGACTTACGGGCCCCTAAACAGACCTTTTCCCACTTC
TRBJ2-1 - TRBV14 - CASSQDAGQQFF TGTGCCAGCAGCCAAGATGCCGGGCAGCAGTTCTTC
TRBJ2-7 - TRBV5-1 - CASSWEQGYEQYF TGCGCCAGCAGCTGGGAACAGGGCTACGAGCAGTACTTC
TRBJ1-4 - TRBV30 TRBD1 CAWSAKVLRTGTNEKLFF TGTGCCTGGAGTGCAAAGGTCCTTCGGACAGGGACTAATGAAAAACTGTTTTTT
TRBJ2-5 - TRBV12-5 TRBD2 CASGPASGVDSQYF TGTGCTAGTGGTCCAGCAAGCGGGGTGGACTCCCAGTACTTC
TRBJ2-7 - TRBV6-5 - CASSFQVSSYEQYF TGTGCCAGCAGTTTCCAGGTCAGCTCCTACGAGCAGTACTTC
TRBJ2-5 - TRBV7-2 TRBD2 CASSLAMGTSGRYQETQYF TGTGCCAGCAGCTTAGCGATGGGAACTAGCGGTCGGTACCAAGAGACCCAGTACTTC
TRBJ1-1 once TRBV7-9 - CASSLAWNTEAFF TGTGCCAGCAGCTTAGCTTGGAACACTGAAGCTTTCTTT
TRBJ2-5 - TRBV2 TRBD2 CASRTSGSETQYF TGTGCCAGCCGAACTAGCGGGAGTGAGACCCAGTACTTC
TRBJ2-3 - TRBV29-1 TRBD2 CSVGAGRIDTQYF TGCAGCGTTGGGGCCGGGAGGATTGATACGCAGTATTTT
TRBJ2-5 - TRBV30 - CAWSSTPGKGKTQYF TGTGCCTGGAGTTCTACCCCAGGAAAGGGCAAGACCCAGTACTTC
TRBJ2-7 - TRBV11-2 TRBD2 CASSLGTSGKDYEQYF TGTGCCAGCAGCTTAGGGACTAGCGGGAAGGATTACGAGCAGTACTTC
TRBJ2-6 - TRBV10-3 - CAIRPTEISSGANVLTF TGTGCCATCAGGCCCACAGAAATTTCCTCTGGGGCCAACGTCCTGACTTTC
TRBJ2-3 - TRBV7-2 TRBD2 CASSITSVSTDTQYF TGTGCCAGCAGCATCACTAGCGTAAGCACAGATACGCAGTATTTT
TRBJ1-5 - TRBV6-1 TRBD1 CASSEAGQGIGPQHF TGTGCCAGCAGTGAAGCTGGACAGGGGATAGGGCCCCAGCATTTT
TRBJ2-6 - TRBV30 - CAWSLYSGANVLTF TGTGCCTGGAGCTTGTACTCTGGGGCCAACGTCCTGACTTTC
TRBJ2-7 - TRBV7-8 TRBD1 CASSLEQGAPYEQYF TGTGCCAGCAGCTTAGAGCAGGGGGCCCCCTACGAGCAGTACTTC
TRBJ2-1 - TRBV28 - CASSQNSYNEQFF TGTGCCAGCAGCCAGAACAGCTACAATGAGCAGTTCTTC
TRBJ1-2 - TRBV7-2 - CASSADRTNYGYTF TGTGCCAGCAGCGCGGACAGAACTAACTATGGCTACACCTTC
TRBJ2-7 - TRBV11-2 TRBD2 CASTTSFSGSPEQYF TGTGCCAGCACCACTTCGTTTAGCGGGAGCCCCGAGCAGTACTTC
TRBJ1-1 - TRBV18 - CASSLGQLSEAFF TGTGCCAGCTCTCTAGGACAGCTCTCTGAAGCTTTCTTT
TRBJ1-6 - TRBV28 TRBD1 CASSWTGGNSPLHF TGTGCCAGCAGTTGGACAGGGGGAAATTCACCCCTCCACTTT
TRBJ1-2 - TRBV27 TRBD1 CASSGTGSNYGYTF TGTGCCAGCAGTGGGACAGGCTCTAACTATGGCTACACCTTC
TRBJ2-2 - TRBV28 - CASSFSGTLGTGELFF TGTGCCAGCAGTTTTTCAGGGACGTTAGGCACCGGGGAGCTGTTTTTT
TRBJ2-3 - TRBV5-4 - CASSLIGGPYYADTQYF TGTGCCAGCAGCTTGATTGGCGGCCCGTATTACGCCGATACGCAGTATTTT
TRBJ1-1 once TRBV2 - CASSVNTEAFF TGTGCCAGCAGTGTAAACACTGAAGCTTTCTTT
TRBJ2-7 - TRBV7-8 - CASSLSDGYEQYF TGTGCCAGCAGCCTCTCCGATGGGTACGAGCAGTACTTC
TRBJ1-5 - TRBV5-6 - CASSSEPGPNQPQHF TGTGCCAGCAGCTCTGAACCGGGACCCAATCAGCCCCAGCATTTT
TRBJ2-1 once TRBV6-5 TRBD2 CASSPGLADLNEQFF TGTGCCAGCAGTCCGGGACTAGCAGATCTCAATGAGCAGTTCTTC
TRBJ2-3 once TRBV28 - CASSLSGVASDTQYF TGTGCCAGCAGTTTAAGTGGGGTTGCTTCAGATACGCAGTATTTT
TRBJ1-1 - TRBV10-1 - CASSEGNTEAFF TGCGCCAGCAGTGAGGGGAACACTGAAGCTTTCTTT
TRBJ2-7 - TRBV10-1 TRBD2 CASSEGTSNREQYF TGCGCCAGCAGTGAGGGGACTAGCAATCGGGAGCAGTACTTC
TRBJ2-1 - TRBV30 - CAWGREPYNEQFF TGTGCCTGGGGAAGGGAGCCATACAATGAGCAGTTCTTC
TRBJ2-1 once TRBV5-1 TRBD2 CASSAKLAGGPNEQFF TGCGCCAGCAGCGCCAAACTAGCGGGAGGGCCGAATGAGCAGTTCTTC
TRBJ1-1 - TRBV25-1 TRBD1 CASPPTNRGNTEAFF TGTGCCAGCCCTCCTACAAACAGGGGAAACACTGAAGCTTTCTTT
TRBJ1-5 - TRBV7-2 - CASSSVFEPQHF TGTGCCAGCAGCTCTGTTTTCGAGCCCCAGCATTTT
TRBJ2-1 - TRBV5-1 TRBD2 CASSLVAGAYNEQFF TGCGCCAGCAGCTTGGTAGCGGGGGCCTACAATGAGCAGTTCTTC
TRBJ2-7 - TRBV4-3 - CASSQDLEVSEQYF TGCGCCAGCAGCCAAGATTTGGAAGTGAGCGAGCAGTACTTC
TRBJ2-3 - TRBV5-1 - CASSLREDTQYF TGCGCCAGCAGCTTGAGGGAGGATACGCAGTATTTT
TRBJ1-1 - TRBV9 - CASSVGSTGNTEAFF TGTGCCAGCAGCGTAGGATCGACAGGGAACACTGAAGCTTTCTTT